The text below deals with one T cell receptor beta chain. The sample belongs to a study of cytomegalovirus exposure and HLA in healthy donors. PCR primers comprised 60 Vbeta and 13 Jbeta primers. Produced via immunoSEQ multiplex PCR; TCRdb's table is partial and in-frame only. The data hold approximately 190,000 clones, with around 83% observed a single time. CDR3 length equals 15 residues. Per germline, CDR1 SGHRS and CDR2 YFSETQ. Trimming took 3 bases from V and 4 from J; bases not matched to a gene: 10. The V call is TRBV5-1, the J call TRBJ2-7; TRBD1 aligns across 7 bases. This clonotype was sampled from a woman under 30 in good health and CMV-seronegative. The sequenced sample was PBMCs. The CDR3 is CASSYTGQFSYEQYF. CDR3 DNA: TGCGCCAGCAGCTACACGGGACAGTTCTCTTACGAGCAGTACTTC.